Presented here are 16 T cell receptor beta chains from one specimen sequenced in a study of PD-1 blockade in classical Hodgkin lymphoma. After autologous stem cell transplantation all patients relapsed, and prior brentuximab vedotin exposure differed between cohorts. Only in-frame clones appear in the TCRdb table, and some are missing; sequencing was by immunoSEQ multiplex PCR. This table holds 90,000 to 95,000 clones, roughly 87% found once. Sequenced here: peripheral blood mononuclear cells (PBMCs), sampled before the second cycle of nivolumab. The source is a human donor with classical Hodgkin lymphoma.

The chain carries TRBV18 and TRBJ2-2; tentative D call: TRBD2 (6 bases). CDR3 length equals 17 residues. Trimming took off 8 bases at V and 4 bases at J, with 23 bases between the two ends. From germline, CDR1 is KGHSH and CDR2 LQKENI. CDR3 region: CASQGPTGTPFTGELFF. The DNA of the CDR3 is TGTGCCAGCCAGGGCCCTACCGGGACTCCATTCACCGGGGAGCTGTTTTTT.

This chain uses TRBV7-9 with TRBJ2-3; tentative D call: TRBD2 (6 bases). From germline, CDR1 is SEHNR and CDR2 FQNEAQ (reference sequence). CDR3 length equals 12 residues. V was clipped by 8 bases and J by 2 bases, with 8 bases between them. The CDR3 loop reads CASGGTTDTQYF. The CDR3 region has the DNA TGTGCCAGCGGGGGGACCACAGATACGCAGTATTTT. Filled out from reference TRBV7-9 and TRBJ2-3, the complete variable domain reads DTGVSQNPRHKITKRGQNVTFRCDPISEHNRLYWYRQTLGQGPEFLTYFQNEAQLEKSRLLSDRFSAERPKGSFSTLEIQRTEQGDSAMYLCASGGTTDTQYFGPGTRLTVL.

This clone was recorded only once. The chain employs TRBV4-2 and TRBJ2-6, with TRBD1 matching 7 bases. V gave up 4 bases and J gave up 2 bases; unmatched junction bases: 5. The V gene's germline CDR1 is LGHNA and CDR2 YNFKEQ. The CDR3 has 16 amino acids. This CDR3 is CASSPSTGAGANVLTF. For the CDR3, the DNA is TGTGCCAGCAGCCCAAGTACAGGGGCTGGGGCCAACGTCCTGACTTTC.

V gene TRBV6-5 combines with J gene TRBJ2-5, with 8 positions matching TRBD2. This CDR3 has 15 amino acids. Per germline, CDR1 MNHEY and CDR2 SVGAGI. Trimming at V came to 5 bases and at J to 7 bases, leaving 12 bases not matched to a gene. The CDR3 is CASSGTRYGQGTQYF. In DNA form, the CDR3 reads TGTGCCAGCAGTGGGACTAGATATGGCCAGGGGACCCAGTACTTC.

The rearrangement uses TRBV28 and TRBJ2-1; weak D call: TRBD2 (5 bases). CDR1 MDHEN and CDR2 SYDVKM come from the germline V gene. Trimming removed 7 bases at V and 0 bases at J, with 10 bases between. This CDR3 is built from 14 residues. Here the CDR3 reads CASTVSGSYNEQFF. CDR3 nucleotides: TGTGCCAGCACCGTCAGCGGCTCCTACAATGAGCAGTTCTTC.

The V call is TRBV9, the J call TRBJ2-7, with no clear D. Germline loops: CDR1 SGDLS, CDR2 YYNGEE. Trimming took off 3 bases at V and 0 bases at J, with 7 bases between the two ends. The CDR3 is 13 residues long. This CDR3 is CASSAQSSYEQYF. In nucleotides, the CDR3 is TGTGCCAGCAGCGCCCAGAGCTCCTACGAGCAGTACTTC.

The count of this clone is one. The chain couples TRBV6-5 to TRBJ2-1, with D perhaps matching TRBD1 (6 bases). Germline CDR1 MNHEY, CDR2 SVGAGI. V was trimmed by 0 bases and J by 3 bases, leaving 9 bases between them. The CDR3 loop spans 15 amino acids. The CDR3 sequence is CASSYSSGVYNEQFF. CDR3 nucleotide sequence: TGTGCCAGCAGTTACTCGTCAGGGGTCTACAATGAGCAGTTCTTC.

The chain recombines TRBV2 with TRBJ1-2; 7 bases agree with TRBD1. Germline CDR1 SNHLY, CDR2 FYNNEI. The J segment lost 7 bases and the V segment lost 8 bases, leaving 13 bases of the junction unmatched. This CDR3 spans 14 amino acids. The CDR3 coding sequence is TGTGCCAGCGCACAAAACAGGGGCGACTCTGGCTACACCTTC. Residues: CASAQNRGDSGYTF. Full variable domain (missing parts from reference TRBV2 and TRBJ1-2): EPEVTQTPSHQVTQMGQEVILRCVPISNHLYFYWYRQILGQKVEFLVSFYNNEISEKSEIFDDQFSVERPDGSNFTLKIRSTKLEDSAMYFCASAQNRGDSGYTFGSGTRLTVV.

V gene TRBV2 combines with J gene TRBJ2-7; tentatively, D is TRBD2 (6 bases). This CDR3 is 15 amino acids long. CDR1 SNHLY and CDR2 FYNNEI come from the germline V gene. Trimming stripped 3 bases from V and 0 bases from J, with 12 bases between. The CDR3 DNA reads TGTGCCAGCAGTGAGGGCGGGATGAACTCCTACGAGCAGTACTTC. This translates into CASSEGGMNSYEQYF.

CDR3 sequence reads: CASSSLAGEQFF. DNA for the CDR3: TGTGCCAGCAGTTCCCTAGCTGGGGAGCAGTTCTTC. The V and J genes are TRBV27 and TRBJ2-1, with a tentative D call TRBD2 (5 bases). Trimming removed 4 bases from V and 10 bases from J, with 11 bases in between. Germline CDR1 and CDR2: MNHEY and SMNVEV (reference sequence). This CDR3 is 12 amino acids long.

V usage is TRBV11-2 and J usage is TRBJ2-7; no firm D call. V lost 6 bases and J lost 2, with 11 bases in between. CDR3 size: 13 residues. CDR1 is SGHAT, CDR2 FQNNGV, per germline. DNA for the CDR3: TGTGCCAGCAGTCCCGGGTCAGCCTACGAGCAGTACTTC. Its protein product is CASSPGSAYEQYF. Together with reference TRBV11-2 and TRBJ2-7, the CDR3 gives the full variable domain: EAGVAQSPRYKIIEKRQSVAFWCNPISGHATLYWYQQILGQGPKLLIQFQNNGVVDDSQLPKDRFSAERLKGVDSTLKIQPAKLEDSAVYLCASSPGSAYEQYFGPGTRLTVT.

CDR3 sequence reads: CSAQYEKLFF. The DNA of the CDR3 is TGCAGTGCCCAATATGAAAAACTGTTTTTT. The chain has TRBV20-1 and TRBJ1-4; D call uncertain. This CDR3 region has 10 residues. V was cut by 6 bases and J by 6 bases, with 5 bases left in between. CDR1 and CDR2 (germline): DFQATT, SNEGSKA (reference sequence).

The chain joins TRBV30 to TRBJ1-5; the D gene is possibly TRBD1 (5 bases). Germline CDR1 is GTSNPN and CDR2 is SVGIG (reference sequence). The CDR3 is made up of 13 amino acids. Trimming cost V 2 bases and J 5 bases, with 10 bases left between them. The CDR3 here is CAWSSGGDQPQHF. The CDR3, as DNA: TGTGCCTGGAGTTCCGGGGGGGATCAGCCCCAGCATTTT.

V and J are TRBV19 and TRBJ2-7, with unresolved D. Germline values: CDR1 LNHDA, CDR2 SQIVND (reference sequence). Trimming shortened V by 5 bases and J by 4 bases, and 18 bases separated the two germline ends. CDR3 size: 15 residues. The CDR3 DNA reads TGTGCCAGTAGTCCTCAGCCCCCCTCGGCGTACGAGCAGTACTTC. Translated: CASSPQPPSAYEQYF.

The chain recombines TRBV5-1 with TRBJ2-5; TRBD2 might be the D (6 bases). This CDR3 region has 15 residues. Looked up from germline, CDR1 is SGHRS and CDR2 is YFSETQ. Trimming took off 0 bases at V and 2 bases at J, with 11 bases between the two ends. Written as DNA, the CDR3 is TGCGCCAGCAGCTTGGCGCGGGGCCAGCAAGAGACCCAGTACTTC. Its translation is CASSLARGQQETQYF.

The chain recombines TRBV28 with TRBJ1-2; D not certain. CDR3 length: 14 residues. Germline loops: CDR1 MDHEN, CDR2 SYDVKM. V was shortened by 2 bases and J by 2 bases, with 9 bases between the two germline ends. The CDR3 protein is CASSLAANNYGYTF. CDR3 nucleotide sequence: TGTGCCAGCAGTTTAGCAGCGAACAACTATGGCTACACCTTC.